The clone carrying this TCR beta chain was seen ten or more times. The target antigen is unknown. The TCR beta profiling, which covered VDJ combination and CDR3 sequence, was carried out using genomic DNA as the template. TCRdb ran MiXCR on the reads and lists one entry per CDR3 protein. This table has 260,000 or so distinct CDR3 sequences, more than 40% appearing once. All sequencing subjects had displayed CD8+CD57+ cell expansion on flow cytometry. With no exception, the patients had severe acquired aplastic anemia. Each patient gave a blood sample that was collected before any therapy had been received. This sample was taken from a study of CD8+CD57+ T cells in acquired aplastic anemia. As for the study in general: Mean yield of DNA from sorted CD4+ and CD8+ cells was roughly 3.2 ug. Whole-study findings and limits: It was found that under 30 CD8+ CDR3 sequences were shared between patients and controls.

The germline V gene has CDR1 SGHDT and CDR2 YYEEEE. Trimming pared 0 bases from V and 0 bases from J, leaving 4 bases between. CDR3 size: 14 residues. V and J are TRBV5-6 and TRBJ1-5; D uncertain. This TCR was sampled from a human donor with aplastic anemia. Sequenced material: sorted CD4+, CD8+, or CD8+CD57+ T cells (not recorded which) from PBMCs. The CDR3 spells CASSLDGSNQPQHF. In nucleotides, the CDR3 is TGTGCCAGCAGCTTGGACGGTAGCAATCAGCCCCAGCATTTT.